A single TCR beta chain is shown here with its context. The antigen is unknown. These data originate in a study of radiotherapy plus CTLA-4 blockade in lung cancer. Study-wide results and caveats: The authors reported that early blood T cell clone dynamics, with interferon-beta, best predicted response. An expansion of tumor-derived TCR clones occurred in blood after radiotherapy plus ipilimumab.

Measured with immunoSEQ multiplex PCR; TCRdb has only the in-frame clones, and not every one. The profile shows 24,000 or so clones, roughly 73% of them singletons. Germline values: CDR1 MDHEN, CDR2 SYDVKM. The CDR3 covers 14 residues. The V and J ends lost 2 bases and 6 bases respectively, with 8 bases between them. This TCR came from a human donor with non-small cell lung cancer who had stable disease on radiotherapy plus ipilimumab. V and J are TRBV28 and TRBJ1-6; D call uncertain. The specimen was peripheral blood, collected from a patient treated with radiotherapy plus ipilimumab. CDR3 sequence (DNA): TGTGCCAGCAGTTTACCCCGAGGTAATTCACCCCTCCACTTT. Translated, it gives CASSLPRGNSPLHF.